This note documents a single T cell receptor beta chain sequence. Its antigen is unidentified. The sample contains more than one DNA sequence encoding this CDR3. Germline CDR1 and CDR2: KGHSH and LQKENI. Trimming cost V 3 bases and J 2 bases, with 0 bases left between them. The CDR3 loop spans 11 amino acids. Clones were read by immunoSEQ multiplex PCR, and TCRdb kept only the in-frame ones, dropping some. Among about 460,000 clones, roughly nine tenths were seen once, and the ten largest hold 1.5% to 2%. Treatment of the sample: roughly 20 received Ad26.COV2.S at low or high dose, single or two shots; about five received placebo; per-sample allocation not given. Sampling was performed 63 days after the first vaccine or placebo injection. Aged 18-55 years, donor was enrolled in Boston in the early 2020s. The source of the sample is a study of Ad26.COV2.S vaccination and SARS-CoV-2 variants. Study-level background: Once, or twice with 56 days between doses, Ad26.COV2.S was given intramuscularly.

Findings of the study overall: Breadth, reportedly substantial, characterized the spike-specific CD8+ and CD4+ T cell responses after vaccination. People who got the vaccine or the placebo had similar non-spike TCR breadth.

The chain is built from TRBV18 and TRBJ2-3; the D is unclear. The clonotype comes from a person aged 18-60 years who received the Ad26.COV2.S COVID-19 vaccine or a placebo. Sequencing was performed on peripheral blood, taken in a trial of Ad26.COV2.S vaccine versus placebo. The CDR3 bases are TGTGCCAGCTCACCCACAGATACGCAGTATTTT. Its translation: CASSPTDTQYF.